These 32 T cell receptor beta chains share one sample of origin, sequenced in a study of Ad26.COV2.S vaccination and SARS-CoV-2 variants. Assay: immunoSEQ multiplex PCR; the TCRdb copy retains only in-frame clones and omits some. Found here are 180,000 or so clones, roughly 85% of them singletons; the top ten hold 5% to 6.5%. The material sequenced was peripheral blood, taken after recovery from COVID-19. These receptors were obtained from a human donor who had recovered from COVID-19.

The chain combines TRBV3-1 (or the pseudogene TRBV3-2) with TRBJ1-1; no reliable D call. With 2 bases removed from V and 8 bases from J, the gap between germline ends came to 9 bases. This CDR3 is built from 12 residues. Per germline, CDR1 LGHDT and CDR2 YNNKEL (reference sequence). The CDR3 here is CASSQIPTEAFF. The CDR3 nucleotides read TGTGCCAGCAGCCAAATCCCGACCGAAGCTTTCTTT.

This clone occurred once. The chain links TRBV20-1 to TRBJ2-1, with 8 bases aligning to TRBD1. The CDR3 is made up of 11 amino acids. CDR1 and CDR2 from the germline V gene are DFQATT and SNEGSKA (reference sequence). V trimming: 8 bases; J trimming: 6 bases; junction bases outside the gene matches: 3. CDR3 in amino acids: CSSTGANEQFF. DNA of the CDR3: TGCAGTTCGACAGGGGCCAATGAGCAGTTCTTC.

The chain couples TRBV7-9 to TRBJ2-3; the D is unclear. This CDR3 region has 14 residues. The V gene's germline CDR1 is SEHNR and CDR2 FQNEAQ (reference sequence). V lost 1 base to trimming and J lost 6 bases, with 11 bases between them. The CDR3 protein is CASSLGRSWDTQYF. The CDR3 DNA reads TGTGCCAGCAGCTTAGGGAGAAGTTGGGATACGCAGTATTTT. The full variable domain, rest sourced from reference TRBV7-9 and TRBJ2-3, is DTGVSQNPRHKITKRGQNVTFRCDPISEHNRLYWYRQTLGQGPEFLTYFQNEAQLEKSRLLSDRFSAERPKGSFSTLEIQRTEQGDSAMYLCASSLGRSWDTQYFGPGTRLTVL.

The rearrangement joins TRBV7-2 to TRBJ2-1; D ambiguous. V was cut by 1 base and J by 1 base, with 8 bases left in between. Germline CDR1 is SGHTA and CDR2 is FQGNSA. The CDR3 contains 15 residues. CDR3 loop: CASSLGWASYNEQFF. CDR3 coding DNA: TGTGCCAGCAGCTTAGGCTGGGCTTCCTACAATGAGCAGTTCTTC. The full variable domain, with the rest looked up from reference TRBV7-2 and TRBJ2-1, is GAGVSQSPSNKVTEKGKDVELRCDPISGHTALYWYRQSLGQGLEFLIYFQGNSAPDKSGLPSDRFSAERTGGSVSTLTIQRTQQEDSAVYLCASSLGWASYNEQFFGPGTRLTVL.

CDR3 coding DNA: TGTGCCAGCAGCCAACTAACTCGACTAGCGGGGGAAAGCACAGATACGCAGTATTTT. Protein: CASSQLTRLAGESTDTQYF. The genes are TRBV14 and TRBJ2-3, with 12 nucleotides matching TRBD2. The junction had 9 bases not matched to a gene; V was cut back by 2 bases and J by 0 bases. The CDR3 loop spans 19 amino acids. In germline, CDR1 is SGHDN, CDR2 FVKESK.

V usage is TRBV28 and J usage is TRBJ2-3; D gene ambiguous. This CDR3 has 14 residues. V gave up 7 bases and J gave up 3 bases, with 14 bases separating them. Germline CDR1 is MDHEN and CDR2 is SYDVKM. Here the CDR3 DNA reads TGTGCCAGCATTCCCTTTGGGTTTACAGATACGCAGTATTTT. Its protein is CASIPFGFTDTQYF.

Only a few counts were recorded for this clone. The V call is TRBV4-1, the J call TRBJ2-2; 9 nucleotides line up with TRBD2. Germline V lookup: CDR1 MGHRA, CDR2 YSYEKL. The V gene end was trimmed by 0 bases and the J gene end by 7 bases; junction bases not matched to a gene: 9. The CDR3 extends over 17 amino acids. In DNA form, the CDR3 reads TGCGCCAGCAGCCAAGATCTTGGCGGGGGGGCTAACGGGGAGCTGTTTTTT. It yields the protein CASSQDLGGGANGELFF.

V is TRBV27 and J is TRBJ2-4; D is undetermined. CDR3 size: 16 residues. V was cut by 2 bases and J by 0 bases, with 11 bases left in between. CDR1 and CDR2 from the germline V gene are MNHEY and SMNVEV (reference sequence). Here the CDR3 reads CASSLMAVLAKNIQYF. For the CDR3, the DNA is TGTGCCAGCAGTTTAATGGCGGTTCTAGCCAAAAACATTCAGTACTTC.

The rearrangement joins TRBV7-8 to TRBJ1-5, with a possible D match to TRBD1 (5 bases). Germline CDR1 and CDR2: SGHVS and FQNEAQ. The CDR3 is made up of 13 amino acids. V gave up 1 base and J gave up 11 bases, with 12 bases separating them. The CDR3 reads CASSLDRTQSQHF. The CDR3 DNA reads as TGTGCCAGCAGCTTAGACAGGACACAATCCCAGCATTTT.

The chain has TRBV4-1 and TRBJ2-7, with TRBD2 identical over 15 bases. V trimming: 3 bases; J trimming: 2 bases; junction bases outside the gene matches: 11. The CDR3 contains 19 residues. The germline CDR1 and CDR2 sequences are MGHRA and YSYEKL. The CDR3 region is CASSQVPGLAGGMAYEQYF. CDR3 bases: TGCGCCAGCAGCCAGGTTCCGGGACTAGCGGGAGGAATGGCCTACGAGCAGTACTTC.

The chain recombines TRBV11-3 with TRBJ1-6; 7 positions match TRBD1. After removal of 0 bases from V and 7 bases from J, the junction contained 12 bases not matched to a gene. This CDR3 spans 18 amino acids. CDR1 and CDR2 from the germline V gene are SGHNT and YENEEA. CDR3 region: CASSLDRKRDSLNSPLHF. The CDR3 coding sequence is TGTGCCAGCAGCTTAGATCGGAAAAGGGACAGCTTGAATTCACCCCTCCACTTT.

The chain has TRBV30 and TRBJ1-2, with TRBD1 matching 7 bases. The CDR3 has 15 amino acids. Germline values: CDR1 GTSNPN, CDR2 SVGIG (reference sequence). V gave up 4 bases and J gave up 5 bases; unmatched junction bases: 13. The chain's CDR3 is CAWTLGEGASYGYTF. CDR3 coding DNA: TGTGCCTGGACCCTGGGAGAGGGGGCGTCTTATGGCTACACCTTC.

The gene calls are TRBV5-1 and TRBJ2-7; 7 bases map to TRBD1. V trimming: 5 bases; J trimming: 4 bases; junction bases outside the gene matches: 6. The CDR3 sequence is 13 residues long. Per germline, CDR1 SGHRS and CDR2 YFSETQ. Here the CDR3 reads CASRGDSPYEQYF. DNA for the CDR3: TGCGCCAGCAGGGGGGACAGCCCTTACGAGCAGTACTTC.

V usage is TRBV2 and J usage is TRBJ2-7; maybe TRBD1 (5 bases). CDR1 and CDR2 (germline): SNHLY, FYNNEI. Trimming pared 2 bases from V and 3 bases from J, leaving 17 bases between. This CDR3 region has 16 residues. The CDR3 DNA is TGTGCCAGCAGTGAATATGACAGCCCCTTGGGCTACGAGCAGTACTTC. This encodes CASSEYDSPLGYEQYF.

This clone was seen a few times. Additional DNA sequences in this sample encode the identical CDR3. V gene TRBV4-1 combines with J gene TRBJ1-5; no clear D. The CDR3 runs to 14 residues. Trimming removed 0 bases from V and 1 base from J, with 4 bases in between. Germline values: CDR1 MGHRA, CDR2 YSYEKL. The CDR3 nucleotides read TGCGCCAGCAGCCAAGATCTAAGCAATCAGCCCCAGCATTTT. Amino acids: CASSQDLSNQPQHF.

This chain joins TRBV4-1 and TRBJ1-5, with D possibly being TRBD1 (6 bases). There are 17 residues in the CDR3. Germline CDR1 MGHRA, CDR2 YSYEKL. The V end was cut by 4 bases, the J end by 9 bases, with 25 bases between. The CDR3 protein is CASSLAETDPGVWPQHF. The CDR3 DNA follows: TGCGCCAGCAGCCTTGCTGAAACGGACCCAGGGGTTTGGCCCCAGCATTTT.

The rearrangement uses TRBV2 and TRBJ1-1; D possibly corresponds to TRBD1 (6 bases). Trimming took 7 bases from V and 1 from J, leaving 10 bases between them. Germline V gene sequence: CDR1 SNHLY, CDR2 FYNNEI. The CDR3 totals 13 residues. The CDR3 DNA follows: TGTGCCAGCACCGCGGACAGGAACACTGAAGCTTTCTTT. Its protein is CASTADRNTEAFF.

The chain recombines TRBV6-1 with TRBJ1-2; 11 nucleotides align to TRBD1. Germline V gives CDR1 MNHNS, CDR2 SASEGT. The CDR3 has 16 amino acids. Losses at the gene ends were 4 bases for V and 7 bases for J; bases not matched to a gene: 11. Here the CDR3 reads CASSGGGQGAGSGYTF. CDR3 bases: TGTGCCAGCAGTGGGGGAGGACAGGGGGCGGGTTCTGGCTACACCTTC.

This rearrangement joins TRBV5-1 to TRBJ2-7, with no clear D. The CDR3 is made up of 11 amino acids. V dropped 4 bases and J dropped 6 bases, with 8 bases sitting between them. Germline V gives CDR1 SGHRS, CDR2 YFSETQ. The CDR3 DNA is TGCGCCAGCAGCAGCCCGACCGAGCAGTACTTC. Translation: CASSSPTEQYF.

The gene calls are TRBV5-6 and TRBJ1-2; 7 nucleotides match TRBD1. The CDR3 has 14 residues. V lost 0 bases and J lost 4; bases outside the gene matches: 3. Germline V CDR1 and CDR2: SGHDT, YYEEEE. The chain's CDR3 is CASSLAPGGYGYTF. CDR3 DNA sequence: TGTGCCAGCAGCTTGGCCCCAGGGGGCTATGGCTACACCTTC.

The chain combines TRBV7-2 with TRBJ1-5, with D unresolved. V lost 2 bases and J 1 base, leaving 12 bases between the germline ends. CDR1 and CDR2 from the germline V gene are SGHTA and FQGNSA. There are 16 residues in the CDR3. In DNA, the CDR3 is TGTGCCAGCAGCTTACTTCCGGCCTCGAGCAATCAGCCCCAGCATTTT. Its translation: CASSLLPASSNQPQHF.

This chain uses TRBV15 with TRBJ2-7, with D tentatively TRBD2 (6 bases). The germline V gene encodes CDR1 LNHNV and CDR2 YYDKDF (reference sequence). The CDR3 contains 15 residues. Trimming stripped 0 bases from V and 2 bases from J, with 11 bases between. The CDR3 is CATSRDWGETYEQYF. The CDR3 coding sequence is TGTGCCACCAGCAGAGATTGGGGGGAAACCTACGAGCAGTACTTC.

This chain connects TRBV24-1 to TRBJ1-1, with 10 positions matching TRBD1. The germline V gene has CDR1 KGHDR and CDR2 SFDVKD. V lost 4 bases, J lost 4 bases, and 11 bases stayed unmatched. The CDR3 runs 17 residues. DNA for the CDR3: TGTGCCACCAGTGAACTTGGGGACAGGGGCCCGTGCACTGAAGCTTTCTTT. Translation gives CATSELGDRGPCTEAFF.

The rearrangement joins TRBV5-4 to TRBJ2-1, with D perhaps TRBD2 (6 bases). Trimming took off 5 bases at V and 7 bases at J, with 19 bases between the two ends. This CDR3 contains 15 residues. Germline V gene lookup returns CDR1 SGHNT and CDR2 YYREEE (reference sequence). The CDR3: CASRWGQGLWNEQFF. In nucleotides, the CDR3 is TGTGCCAGCAGGTGGGGCCAGGGACTGTGGAATGAGCAGTTCTTC.

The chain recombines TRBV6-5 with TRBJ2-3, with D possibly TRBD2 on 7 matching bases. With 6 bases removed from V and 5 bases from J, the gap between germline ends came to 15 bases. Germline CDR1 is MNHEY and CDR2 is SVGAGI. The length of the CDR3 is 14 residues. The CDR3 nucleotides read TGTGCCAGCAGAAGGCGGGGGCAAGGAGATACGCAGTATTTT. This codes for CASRRRGQGDTQYF.

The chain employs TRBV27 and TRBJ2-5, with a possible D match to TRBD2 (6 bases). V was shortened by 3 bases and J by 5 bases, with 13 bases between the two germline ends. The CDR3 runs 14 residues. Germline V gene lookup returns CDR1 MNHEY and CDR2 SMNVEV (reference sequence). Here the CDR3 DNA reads TGTGCCAGCAGTTTGAGACTAGTGGGGGAGACCCAGTACTTC. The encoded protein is CASSLRLVGETQYF.

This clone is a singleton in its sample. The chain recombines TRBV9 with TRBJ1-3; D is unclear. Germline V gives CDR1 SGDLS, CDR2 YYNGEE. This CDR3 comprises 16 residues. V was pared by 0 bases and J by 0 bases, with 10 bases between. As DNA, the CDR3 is TGTGCCAGCAGCGTAGCCCCGCAGAGCTCTGGAAACACCATATATTTT. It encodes CASSVAPQSSGNTIYF.

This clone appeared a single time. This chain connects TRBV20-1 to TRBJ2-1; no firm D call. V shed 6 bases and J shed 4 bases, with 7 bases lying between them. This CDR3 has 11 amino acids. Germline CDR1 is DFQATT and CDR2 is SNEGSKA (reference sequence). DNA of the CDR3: TGCAGTGCGACCCGGTACAATGAGCAGTTCTTC. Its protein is CSATRYNEQFF.

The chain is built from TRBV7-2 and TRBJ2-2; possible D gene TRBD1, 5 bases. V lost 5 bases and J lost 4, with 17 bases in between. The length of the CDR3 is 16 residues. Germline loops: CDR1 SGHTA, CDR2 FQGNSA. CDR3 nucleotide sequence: TGTGCCAGCAGCCAACGACAGTGGGCGATCACCGGGGAGCTGTTTTTT. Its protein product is CASSQRQWAITGELFF.

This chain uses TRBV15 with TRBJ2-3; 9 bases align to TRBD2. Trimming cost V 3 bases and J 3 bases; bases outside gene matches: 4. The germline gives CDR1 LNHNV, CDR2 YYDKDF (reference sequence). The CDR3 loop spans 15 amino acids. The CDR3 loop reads CATSSRLAATDTQYF. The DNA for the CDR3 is TGTGCCACCAGCAGTAGACTAGCGGCTACAGATACGCAGTATTTT.

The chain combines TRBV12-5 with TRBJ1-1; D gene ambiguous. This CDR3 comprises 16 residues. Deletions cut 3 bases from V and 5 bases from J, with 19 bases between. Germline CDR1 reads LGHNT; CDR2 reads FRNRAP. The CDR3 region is CASGFPIEQSGTEAFF. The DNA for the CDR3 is TGTGCTAGTGGTTTCCCGATAGAGCAGAGCGGGACTGAAGCTTTCTTT.

The CDR3 loop reads CASSPGATGSQAFF. As DNA, the CDR3 is TGTGCCAGCTCACCAGGGGCTACAGGGAGTCAAGCTTTCTTT. The chain has TRBV18 and TRBJ1-1, with D tentatively TRBD1 (6 bases). CDR1 KGHSH and CDR2 LQKENI come from the germline V gene. Trimming removed 2 bases at V and 9 bases at J, with 16 bases between. This CDR3 is 14 amino acids long.